This T cell receptor (beta chain) was found in a study of beta chain features in type 1 diabetes. The ends were cut back, 6 bases at V and 0 bases at J, with 8 bases in the middle. In germline, CDR1 is ENHRY, CDR2 SYGVKD. The CDR3 length is 14 residues. As regards this clone: Its matching antigen is unknown.

Of the isolated RNA, all was reverse transcribed, and so the sequenced material was expressed TCRB transcripts. Clones were read by immunoSEQ multiplex PCR, and TCRdb kept only the in-frame ones, dropping some. There are about 650,000 clones in the sample; roughly 12% occur only once, and more than 0.1% lies in the top ten. Study-level results: Researchers report that Type 1 diabetes patients had moderately but significantly shorter TCRB CDR3s across all four CD4+ subsets.

The source is a man aged 25-40 years with type 1 diabetes. Sequencing was performed on naive CD4+ T cells from blood. The chain employs TRBV10-3 and TRBJ2-2, with a tentative D call TRBD1 (5 bases). CDR3 bases: TGTGCCATCAGGGCAGGGCCGAACACCGGGGAGCTGTTTTTT. Its protein is CAIRAGPNTGELFF.